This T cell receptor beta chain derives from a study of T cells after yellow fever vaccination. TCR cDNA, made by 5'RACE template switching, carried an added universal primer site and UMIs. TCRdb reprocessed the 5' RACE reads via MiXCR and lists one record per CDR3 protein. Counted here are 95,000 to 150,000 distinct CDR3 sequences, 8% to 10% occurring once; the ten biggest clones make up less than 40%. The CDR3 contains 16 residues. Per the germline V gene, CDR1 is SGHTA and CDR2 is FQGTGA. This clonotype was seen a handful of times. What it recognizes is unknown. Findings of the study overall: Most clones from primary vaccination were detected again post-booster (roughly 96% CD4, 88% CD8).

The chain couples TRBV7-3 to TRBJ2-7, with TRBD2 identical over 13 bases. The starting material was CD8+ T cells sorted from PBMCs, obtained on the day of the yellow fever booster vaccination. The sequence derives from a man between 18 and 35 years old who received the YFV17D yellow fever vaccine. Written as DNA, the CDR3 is TGTGCAGACTCGGGACTAGCGGGGCCTAACTCCTACGAGCAGTACTTC. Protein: CADSGLAGPNSYEQYF.